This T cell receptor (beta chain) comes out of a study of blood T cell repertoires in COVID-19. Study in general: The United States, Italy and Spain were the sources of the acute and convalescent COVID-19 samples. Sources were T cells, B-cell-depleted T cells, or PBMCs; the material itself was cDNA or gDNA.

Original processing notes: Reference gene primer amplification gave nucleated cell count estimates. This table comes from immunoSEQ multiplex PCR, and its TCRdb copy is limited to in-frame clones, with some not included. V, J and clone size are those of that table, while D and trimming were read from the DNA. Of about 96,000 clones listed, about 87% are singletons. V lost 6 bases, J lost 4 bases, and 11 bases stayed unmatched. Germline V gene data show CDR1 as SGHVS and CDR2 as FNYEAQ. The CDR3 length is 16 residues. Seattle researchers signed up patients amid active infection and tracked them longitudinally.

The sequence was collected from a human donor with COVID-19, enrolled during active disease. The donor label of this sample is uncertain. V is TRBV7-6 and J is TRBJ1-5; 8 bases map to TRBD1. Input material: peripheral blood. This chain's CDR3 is CASSPRQGLLNQPQHF. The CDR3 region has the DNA TGTGCCAGCAGTCCGAGACAGGGGTTGCTTAATCAGCCCCAGCATTTT. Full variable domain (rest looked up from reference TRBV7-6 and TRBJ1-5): GAGVSQSPRYKVTKRGQDVALRCDPISGHVSLYWYRQALGQGPEFLTYFNYEAQQDKSGLPNDRFSAERPEGSISTLTIQRTEQRDSAMYRCASSPRQGLLNQPQHFGDGTRLSIL.